This is a list of T cell receptor beta chains from one sample in a study of PD-1 blockade in classical Hodgkin lymphoma. The repertoire was sequenced with immunoSEQ multiplex PCR; TCRdb's copy has only in-frame clones and lacks some. The data contain around 26,000 clones, roughly two thirds of them singletons. This sample comprised peripheral blood mononuclear cells (PBMCs), obtained at baseline. These receptors all come from a human donor with classical Hodgkin lymphoma. The CDR3 runs from the conserved cysteine through the conserved F or W. Each record gives: CDR3 DNA, CDR3 protein, clone size, D gene, V gene, J gene, CDR3 length. The D gene is left open where the match is weak. Rows may omit the clone size; those that give it use once, few, many or a size class.

DNA: TGTGCCTGGAGCTACTCGGGTTCCTTCTCTGGAAACACCATATATTTT; CDR3: CAWSYSGSFSGNTIYF; size: .; D: .; V: TRBV30; J: TRBJ1-3; length: 16
DNA: TGTGCCAGCAGTTACTCTGGTTCCGGCGGGGAGCTGTTTTTT; CDR3: CASSYSGSGGELFF; size: .; D: .; V: TRBV6-5; J: TRBJ2-2; length: 14
DNA: TGTGCCAGCAGCCCCTACGACTCCACCGGGGAGCTGTTTTTT; CDR3: CASSPYDSTGELFF; size: .; D: .; V: TRBV27; J: TRBJ2-2; length: 14
DNA: TGTGCCAGCAGTGGGACTAGCGGGGGCCAACGCTACGAGCAGTACTTC; CDR3: CASSGTSGGQRYEQYF; size: .; D: TRBD2; V: TRBV2; J: TRBJ2-7; length: 16
DNA: TGTGCCAGCAGTCCGCTGAGCTCCTACGAGCAGTACTTC; CDR3: CASSPLSSYEQYF; size: .; D: .; V: TRBV6-5; J: TRBJ2-7; length: 13
DNA: TGTGCCAGCGGGTCCCCGGGACAGGAGTACAATGAGCAGTTCTTC; CDR3: CASGSPGQEYNEQFF; size: .; D: TRBD1; V: TRBV2; J: TRBJ2-1; length: 15
DNA: TGTGCCAGCAGCTTAGAGATCAGGGACGAGCAGTACTTC; CDR3: CASSLEIRDEQYF; size: .; D: .; V: TRBV7-2; J: TRBJ2-7; length: 13
DNA: TGTGCCACCAGCAGGGAGGAGGGGATGGAGAGAGCTTTCTTT; CDR3: CATSREEGMERAFF; size: .; D: .; V: TRBV15; J: TRBJ1-1; length: 14
DNA: TGCAGCGCCCCGATGGGTGACGGAGACGGCTACACCTTC; CDR3: CSAPMGDGDGYTF; size: few; D: .; V: TRBV29-1; J: TRBJ1-2; length: 13
DNA: TGCGCCAGCAGCTTGGCCAACGGGCCCGGGGAGCTGTTTTTT; CDR3: CASSLANGPGELFF; size: .; D: .; V: TRBV5-1; J: TRBJ2-2; length: 14
DNA: TGTGCCAGCAGTTTACTCTCCAGCGGGGGGTACGGCGAGGAGCAGTTCTTC; CDR3: CASSLLSSGGYGEEQFF; size: .; D: TRBD2; V: TRBV27; J: TRBJ2-1; length: 17
DNA: TGTGCCAGCAGCTCGCTCGATGACTCTCCCGGGGAGCTGTTTTTT; CDR3: CASSSLDDSPGELFF; size: .; D: .; V: TRBV7-6; J: TRBJ2-2; length: 15
DNA: TGTGCCAGCAACATCGGGGGGGCTGGGGCCAACGTCCTGACTTTC; CDR3: CASNIGGAGANVLTF; size: few; D: TRBD2; V: TRBV5-4; J: TRBJ2-6; length: 15
DNA: TGTGCCAGCAGCCCTCCGAGGACAGGGGTCTACAATGAGCAGTTCTTC; CDR3: CASSPPRTGVYNEQFF; size: .; D: TRBD1; V: TRBV7-9; J: TRBJ2-1; length: 16
DNA: TGTGCCAGCAGCGTTCTCGGGACAGGGGGGTCCAATGAGCAGTTCTTC; CDR3: CASSVLGTGGSNEQFF; size: once; D: TRBD1; V: TRBV9; J: TRBJ2-1; length: 16
DNA: TGTGCCAGCAGTTACTCGAAGGCAGTTAACGAGCAGTACTTC; CDR3: CASSYSKAVNEQYF; size: .; D: .; V: TRBV6-5; J: TRBJ2-7; length: 14
DNA: TGCGCCAGCAGCTTGGGCAGCTTGAACACTGAAGCTTTCTTT; CDR3: CASSLGSLNTEAFF; size: .; D: .; V: TRBV5-1; J: TRBJ1-1; length: 14
DNA: TGTGCCAGCAGCCCCGACAGGCTCAATCAGCCCCAGCATTTT; CDR3: CASSPDRLNQPQHF; size: .; D: .; V: TRBV28; J: TRBJ1-5; length: 14
DNA: TGTGCCAGCAGCTTAGATGGGGACAGGGATGATGAAAAACTGTTTTTT; CDR3: CASSLDGDRDDEKLFF; size: .; D: TRBD1; V: TRBV11-2; J: TRBJ1-4; length: 16
DNA: TGTGCCAGCTCACCCACGCGGGGAAATTCACCCCTCCACTTT; CDR3: CASSPTRGNSPLHF; size: .; D: .; V: TRBV18; J: TRBJ1-6; length: 14
DNA: TGTGCCAGCGCCTACCGGGGACAGACCTATGGCTACACCTTC; CDR3: CASAYRGQTYGYTF; size: .; D: TRBD1; V: TRBV6-5; J: TRBJ1-2; length: 14
DNA: TGCGCCAGCGGGACTGGTTCCTACGAGCAGTACTTC; CDR3: CASGTGSYEQYF; size: once; D: .; V: TRBV10-1; J: TRBJ2-7; length: 12
DNA: TGTGCCAGCAGTCCCGGACAGGGGATGAACACTGAAGCTTTCTTT; CDR3: CASSPGQGMNTEAFF; size: .; D: TRBD1; V: TRBV28; J: TRBJ1-1; length: 15
DNA: TGTGCCTGGAGTGCCCCCTGGAGAGGGGGCGACTATGGCTACACCTTC; CDR3: CAWSAPWRGGDYGYTF; size: .; D: TRBD1; V: TRBV30; J: TRBJ1-2; length: 16
DNA: TGTGCCAGCAGCGTACGTCTACATTGGCATCATCAGCCCCAGCATTTT; CDR3: CASSVRLHWHHQPQHF; size: once; D: .; V: TRBV21-1; J: TRBJ1-5; length: 16
DNA: TGTGCCAGTAGTATATCCGAAGCGGGGGGCGTTGAAGCTTTCTTT; CDR3: CASSISEAGGVEAFF; size: .; D: .; V: TRBV19; J: TRBJ1-1; length: 15
DNA: TGTGCCAGCAGTCTTCGACAGGGGAGGGGAGATACGCAGTATTTT; CDR3: CASSLRQGRGDTQYF; size: .; D: .; V: TRBV6-1; J: TRBJ2-3; length: 15
DNA: TGCGCCAGCAGCCAAATTAATGGCAATCAGCCCCAGCATTTT; CDR3: CASSQINGNQPQHF; size: .; D: .; V: TRBV4-1; J: TRBJ1-5; length: 14
DNA: TGTGCCAGCAGCTTCAGCAGTCGATCCCAAGAGACCCAGTACTTC; CDR3: CASSFSSRSQETQYF; size: .; D: .; V: TRBV7-6; J: TRBJ2-5; length: 15
DNA: TGTGCCAGCGGGCCAGGGGTAGACTACGAGCAGTACTTC; CDR3: CASGPGVDYEQYF; size: once; D: .; V: TRBV2; J: TRBJ2-7; length: 13
DNA: TGTGCCAGCAGCTTTACGAGGGGGCGTAGGGAAGAGACCCAGTACTTC; CDR3: CASSFTRGRREETQYF; size: .; D: TRBD1; V: TRBV11-2; J: TRBJ2-5; length: 16
DNA: TGTGCCAGCAGCTTGGATAGAGAGACCCAGTACTTC; CDR3: CASSLDRETQYF; size: .; D: .; V: TRBV5-4; J: TRBJ2-5; length: 12
DNA: TGTGCCAGTAACACAGGGGGAGGCGAGCAGTACTTC; CDR3: CASNTGGGEQYF; size: few; D: TRBD1; V: TRBV19; J: TRBJ2-7; length: 12
DNA: TGTGCCAGTAGTATATCGGGAATTCGGGAGACCCAGTACTTC; CDR3: CASSISGIRETQYF; size: .; D: .; V: TRBV19; J: TRBJ2-5; length: 14
DNA: TGCGCCAGCAGGGGTGCAGGGGGGCCGAACACTGAAGCTTTCTTT; CDR3: CASRGAGGPNTEAFF; size: .; D: TRBD1; V: TRBV4-1; J: TRBJ1-1; length: 15
DNA: TGTGCCAGCAGCTTAGGTGGTATGGGTGGCTACACCTTC; CDR3: CASSLGGMGGYTF; size: .; D: .; V: TRBV11-2; J: TRBJ1-2; length: 13
DNA: TGTGCCAGCAGTTACGCCCCAGGGCTATCTTCCTACGAGCAGTACTTC; CDR3: CASSYAPGLSSYEQYF; size: .; D: .; V: TRBV6-5; J: TRBJ2-7; length: 16
DNA: TGCGCCAGCAGCCAAGACTATGGGCTTCACGGGGCTGAAGCTTTCTTT; CDR3: CASSQDYGLHGAEAFF; size: few; D: .; V: TRBV4-3; J: TRBJ1-1; length: 16
DNA: TGTGCCAGCAGTTTACAGGGGACGCGGGGCGAGCAGTACTTC; CDR3: CASSLQGTRGEQYF; size: .; D: .; V: TRBV28; J: TRBJ2-7; length: 14
DNA: TGTGCCAGCAGCTCCGGACTAGCGGGGGCCTACAATGAGCAGTTCTTC; CDR3: CASSSGLAGAYNEQFF; size: .; D: TRBD2; V: TRBV5-4; J: TRBJ2-1; length: 16
DNA: TGTGCCTGGGGTGACATCGGCGGGGGTGAGCATTTT; CDR3: CAWGDIGGGEHF; size: .; D: .; V: TRBV30; J: TRBJ1-5; length: 12
DNA: TGTGCCAGCTCACCACGGACAGGGGAAACCTACGAGCAGTACTTC; CDR3: CASSPRTGETYEQYF; size: .; D: TRBD1; V: TRBV18; J: TRBJ2-7; length: 15
DNA: TGTGCCAGCGCCCTTCGCCTTGCGGGGTACGAGCAGTACTTC; CDR3: CASALRLAGYEQYF; size: .; D: .; V: TRBV6-5; J: TRBJ2-7; length: 14
DNA: TGTGCCAGCTCACCACCAGGTCTGAGCTCCTACAATGAGCAGTTCTTC; CDR3: CASSPPGLSSYNEQFF; size: .; D: .; V: TRBV18; J: TRBJ2-1; length: 16
DNA: TGTGCCAGCAGTTTAGACACCTACAATGAGCAGTTCTTC; CDR3: CASSLDTYNEQFF; size: once; D: .; V: TRBV27; J: TRBJ2-1; length: 13
DNA: TGTGCCAGCAGTTTACGCGGGGGACCGGGCAATCTTCGTAGCAATCAGCCCCAGCATTTT; CDR3: CASSLRGGPGNLRSNQPQHF; size: few; D: .; V: TRBV28; J: TRBJ1-5; length: 20
DNA: TGTGCCAGCAGCAACCTCTACGAGCAGTACTTC; CDR3: CASSNLYEQYF; size: few; D: .; V: TRBV7-6; J: TRBJ2-7; length: 11
DNA: TGCAGTGCTAGAGCCTCCCTTACGCAGTATTTT; CDR3: CSARASLTQYF; size: .; D: .; V: TRBV20-1; J: TRBJ2-3; length: 11